Listed below are T cell receptor beta chains from one sample, sequenced in a study of blood T cell repertoires in COVID-19. Sequenced by immunoSEQ multiplex PCR; TCRdb stores in-frame clones only, minus some. The repertoire has 87,000 or so clones, 70% to 90% of them found once; the top ten carry 3%. Sequenced input: peripheral blood. All receptors derive from a woman of 80 years or more with COVID-19, enrolled during active disease. Each CDR3 is given without its conserved first and last residue. Not all rows give a size; the values are once, few, many and, for expanded clones, a class.

J | length | size | V | CDR3
TRBJ1-1 | 11 | NA | TRBV19 | ASLDREYTEAF
TRBJ2-1 | 12 | NA | TRBV11-3 | ASSSGPGSGEQF
TRBJ2-1 | 13 | NA | TRBV7-3 | ASSPVAGGVNEQF
TRBJ2-7 | 12 | once | TRBV7-9 | ASSISGTGYEQY
TRBJ2-7 | 15 | NA | TRBV11-2 | ASSRGSLGSEGYEQY
TRBJ1-1 | 12 | NA | TRBV7-9 | ASSLMGADTEAF
TRBJ2-1 | 15 | NA | TRBV5-4 | ASSPAGAPSGYNEQF
TRBJ1-6 | 12 | NA | TRBV18 | ASSPNNGNSPLH
TRBJ2-1 | 14 | NA | TRBV19 | ASSTKRLAGGNEQF
TRBJ1-3 | 10 | NA | TRBV7-9 | ASGPGGNTIY
TRBJ2-3 | 14 | NA | TRBV19 | ASSMSPSGTTDTQY
TRBJ2-1 | 12 | once | TRBV5-1 | ASSFRGSYNEQF
TRBJ1-5 | 13 | NA | TRBV2 | ASSELGIAGQPQH
TRBJ2-7 | 12 | NA | TRBV7-8 | ASSPSRLFYEQY
TRBJ2-7 | 11 | few | TRBV6-2/TRBV6-3 | ASSYRGAYEQY
TRBJ2-3 | 10 | NA | TRBV3-1/TRBV3-2 | ASSQERGTRY
TRBJ1-2 | 12 | NA | TRBV6-1 | ASRETGGNYGYT
TRBJ2-1 | 13 | NA | TRBV6-4 | ASSDSPTEYNEQF
TRBJ2-1 | 12 | few | TRBV10-1 | ASSRTSGSGEQF
TRBJ2-7 | 14 | NA | TRBV6-1 | ASSESVQGTYYEQY
TRBJ1-1 | 11 | NA | TRBV6-5 | ASRTGVNTEAF
TRBJ2-3 | 12 | NA | TRBV2 | ASSGQGGTDTQY
TRBJ2-7 | 14 | NA | TRBV28 | ASSIHGTPKLNEQY